Listed below are T cell receptor beta chains from one sample, sequenced in a study of cytomegalovirus exposure and HLA in healthy donors. Generated by immunoSEQ multiplex PCR, the TCRdb table keeps only in-frame clones and is missing some. The profile shows about 96,000 clones, under 85% of them singletons. Sequencing was performed on PBMCs. Every receptor here comes from a female donor in good health and CMV-seropositive. Both conserved end residues are part of each CDR3. The D gene is left open where the match is weak. Clone size appears in some rows only: once, few, many, or a class for an expanded clone.

clone size: -; V gene: TRBV6-5; J gene: TRBJ1-4; D gene: TRBD1; CDR3 protein: CASSPRGQGAEKLFF; CDR3 DNA: TGTGCCAGCAGTCCTCGGGGACAGGGGGCCGAAAAGCTGTTTTTT
clone size: -; V gene: TRBV5-1; J gene: TRBJ1-1; D gene: -; CDR3 protein: CASSLEERSTEAFF; CDR3 DNA: TGCGCCAGCAGCTTGGAGGAGAGGTCCACTGAAGCTTTCTTT
clone size: few; V gene: TRBV2; J gene: TRBJ2-2; D gene: -; CDR3 protein: CASSVSEPGELFF; CDR3 DNA: TGTGCCAGCAGTGTATCGGAGCCCGGGGAGCTGTTTTTT
clone size: -; V gene: TRBV4-1; J gene: TRBJ2-3; D gene: -; CDR3 protein: CASSQENRDVGTQYF; CDR3 DNA: TGCGCCAGCAGCCAAGAGAACAGGGATGTCGGTACGCAGTATTTT
clone size: -; V gene: TRBV29-1; J gene: TRBJ2-1; D gene: TRBD2; CDR3 protein: CSAGTSESSYNEQFF; CDR3 DNA: TGCAGCGCCGGGACTAGCGAGAGCTCCTACAATGAGCAGTTCTTC
clone size: -; V gene: TRBV2; J gene: TRBJ2-7; D gene: TRBD1; CDR3 protein: CASSDEDRNSYEQYF; CDR3 DNA: TGTGCCAGCAGCGACGAGGACAGGAACTCCTACGAGCAGTACTTC
clone size: -; V gene: TRBV2; J gene: TRBJ1-2; D gene: TRBD1; CDR3 protein: CASGQGAGYGYTF; CDR3 DNA: TGTGCCAGCGGACAGGGGGCAGGTTATGGCTACACCTTC
clone size: -; V gene: TRBV11-3; J gene: TRBJ1-1; D gene: -; CDR3 protein: CASSAGREGTEAFF; CDR3 DNA: TGTGCCAGCAGCGCTGGCAGGGAGGGCACTGAAGCTTTCTTT
clone size: few; V gene: TRBV5-1; J gene: TRBJ2-6; D gene: -; CDR3 protein: CASSFSFSGANVLTF; CDR3 DNA: TGCGCCAGCAGCTTCTCTTTCTCTGGGGCCAACGTCCTGACTTTC
clone size: -; V gene: TRBV10-3; J gene: TRBJ1-1; D gene: TRBD1; CDR3 protein: CAISASEDRGAFF; CDR3 DNA: TGTGCCATCAGTGCATCCGAGGACAGGGGGGCTTTCTTT
clone size: -; V gene: TRBV29-1; J gene: TRBJ2-5; D gene: TRBD2; CDR3 protein: CSVLAGAGETQYF; CDR3 DNA: TGCAGCGTCTTAGCGGGAGCGGGAGAGACCCAGTACTTC
clone size: -; V gene: TRBV10-2; J gene: TRBJ1-2; D gene: TRBD1; CDR3 protein: CASMGQGNYGYTF; CDR3 DNA: TGCGCCAGCATGGGACAGGGAAACTATGGCTACACCTTC
clone size: -; V gene: TRBV7-3; J gene: TRBJ2-2; D gene: TRBD2; CDR3 protein: CASEQLAGVRELFF; CDR3 DNA: TGTGCCTCAGAACAGCTAGCGGGAGTTCGGGAGCTGTTTTTT
clone size: -; V gene: TRBV6-1; J gene: TRBJ2-1; D gene: -; CDR3 protein: CASSEAGFNNEQFF; CDR3 DNA: TGTGCCAGCAGTGAAGCTGGCTTTAACAATGAGCAGTTCTTC
clone size: -; V gene: TRBV19; J gene: TRBJ1-1; D gene: -; CDR3 protein: CASSIGGLNTEAFF; CDR3 DNA: TGTGCCAGTAGTATAGGGGGCTTGAACACTGAAGCTTTCTTT
clone size: -; V gene: TRBV25-1; J gene: TRBJ2-7; D gene: TRBD2; CDR3 protein: CASSELDAGDYGTYEQYF; CDR3 DNA: TGTGCCAGCAGTGAGCTGGACGCTGGGGACTATGGTACCTACGAGCAGTACTTC
clone size: -; V gene: TRBV15; J gene: TRBJ1-4; D gene: -; CDR3 protein: CATSREQLDNEKLFF; CDR3 DNA: TGTGCCACCAGCAGAGAACAGTTGGATAATGAAAAACTGTTTTTT
clone size: -; V gene: TRBV18; J gene: TRBJ1-4; D gene: -; CDR3 protein: CASSHPQAKEKLFF; CDR3 DNA: TGTGCCAGCTCACACCCACAAGCGAAGGAAAAACTGTTTTTT
clone size: -; V gene: TRBV5-4; J gene: TRBJ2-5; D gene: TRBD2; CDR3 protein: CASSPGLAGGLTQETQYF; CDR3 DNA: TGTGCCAGCAGCCCAGGACTAGCGGGGGGCCTCACCCAAGAGACCCAGTACTTC
clone size: -; V gene: TRBV7-2; J gene: TRBJ2-3; D gene: -; CDR3 protein: CASSLAAATDTQYF; CDR3 DNA: TGTGCCAGCAGCTTAGCGGCTGCCACAGATACGCAGTATTTT
clone size: -; V gene: TRBV5-6; J gene: TRBJ2-1; D gene: -; CDR3 protein: CASSLARGSSYNEQFF; CDR3 DNA: TGTGCCAGCAGCTTGGCACGGGGGAGCTCCTACAATGAGCAGTTCTTC
clone size: -; V gene: TRBV7-2; J gene: TRBJ1-1; D gene: -; CDR3 protein: CASSLGQNTEAFF; CDR3 DNA: TGTGCCAGCAGCTTGGGGCAGAACACTGAAGCTTTCTTT
clone size: -; V gene: TRBV7-8; J gene: TRBJ2-2; D gene: -; CDR3 protein: CASSLAGQPNTGELFF; CDR3 DNA: TGTGCCAGCAGCTTGGCGGGACAGCCGAACACCGGGGAGCTGTTTTTT
clone size: -; V gene: TRBV29-1; J gene: TRBJ2-7; D gene: TRBD1; CDR3 protein: CSVVSGDRAVYEQYF; CDR3 DNA: TGCAGCGTGGTCTCCGGGGACAGGGCAGTGTACGAGCAGTACTTC
clone size: few; V gene: TRBV7-2; J gene: TRBJ2-7; D gene: -; CDR3 protein: CASSTNRGTRYF; CDR3 DNA: TGTGCCAGCAGCACTAATAGGGGCACGCGGTACTTC
clone size: -; V gene: TRBV4-3; J gene: TRBJ2-7; D gene: -; CDR3 protein: CASSQDRGSSYEQYF; CDR3 DNA: TGCGCCAGCAGCCAAGACCGGGGTAGCTCCTACGAGCAGTACTTC
clone size: -; V gene: TRBV4-2; J gene: TRBJ1-2; D gene: -; CDR3 protein: CASSQDQGRGYTF; CDR3 DNA: TGTGCCAGCAGCCAAGATCAGGGGCGTGGCTACACCTTC
clone size: -; V gene: TRBV30; J gene: TRBJ2-7; D gene: TRBD1; CDR3 protein: CACTGTGRDEQYF; CDR3 DNA: TGTGCCTGCACCGGGACAGGGAGGGACGAGCAGTACTTC
clone size: few; V gene: TRBV19; J gene: TRBJ1-1; D gene: TRBD1; CDR3 protein: CASRQGAFNTEAFF; CDR3 DNA: TGTGCCAGTAGACAGGGGGCTTTTAACACTGAAGCTTTCTTT
clone size: -; V gene: TRBV5-1; J gene: TRBJ2-7; D gene: TRBD2; CDR3 protein: CASSPRSGGSYEQYF; CDR3 DNA: TGCGCCAGCAGCCCCCGGTCGGGAGGGTCCTACGAGCAGTACTTC
clone size: -; V gene: TRBV20-1; J gene: TRBJ2-7; D gene: -; CDR3 protein: CSARSRYEQYF; CDR3 DNA: TGCAGTGCTAGATCCCGTTACGAGCAGTACTTC
clone size: -; V gene: TRBV14; J gene: TRBJ1-4; D gene: -; CDR3 protein: CASSPGRVPPFDEKLFF; CDR3 DNA: TGTGCCAGCAGCCCCGGCCGGGTTCCCCCGTTCGACGAAAAACTGTTTTTT
clone size: -; V gene: TRBV29-1; J gene: TRBJ2-1; D gene: TRBD2; CDR3 protein: CSVPGLAGGLAYNEQFF; CDR3 DNA: TGCAGCGTCCCGGGACTAGCGGGAGGGTTGGCCTACAATGAGCAGTTCTTC
clone size: -; V gene: TRBV9; J gene: TRBJ1-6; D gene: TRBD1; CDR3 protein: CASSLGQYNSPLHF; CDR3 DNA: TGTGCCAGCAGCCTGGGACAGTATAATTCACCCCTCCACTTT
clone size: -; V gene: TRBV7-8; J gene: TRBJ2-1; D gene: TRBD2; CDR3 protein: CASSLVQWLAGDNEQFF; CDR3 DNA: TGTGCCAGCAGCTTAGTTCAGTGGCTAGCGGGGGACAATGAGCAGTTCTTC
clone size: once; V gene: TRBV7-2; J gene: TRBJ2-7; D gene: TRBD1; CDR3 protein: CASSPTTLRDRVYEQYF; CDR3 DNA: TGTGCCAGCAGCCCGACCACACTCCGGGACAGGGTCTACGAGCAGTACTTC
clone size: -; V gene: TRBV5-3; J gene: TRBJ1-1; D gene: -; CDR3 protein: CARSLGRLSRAFF; CDR3 DNA: TGTGCCAGAAGCTTGGGGCGGCTATCAAGGGCTTTCTTT
clone size: -; V gene: TRBV7-2; J gene: TRBJ2-7; D gene: -; CDR3 protein: CASSSDSEQYF; CDR3 DNA: TGTGCCAGCAGCTCCGACAGCGAGCAGTACTTC
clone size: -; V gene: TRBV4-1; J gene: TRBJ1-1; D gene: -; CDR3 protein: CASSQGVGGGAEAFF; CDR3 DNA: TGCGCCAGCAGCCAAGGGGTAGGGGGGGGAGCTGAAGCTTTCTTT
clone size: -; V gene: TRBV18; J gene: TRBJ1-2; D gene: -; CDR3 protein: CASSRQGGTVYGYTF; CDR3 DNA: TGTGCCAGCTCACGGCAGGGAGGGACCGTCTATGGCTACACCTTC
clone size: -; V gene: TRBV9; J gene: TRBJ1-1; D gene: -; CDR3 protein: CASSPDGGSTEAFF; CDR3 DNA: TGTGCCAGCAGCCCAGACGGGGGGAGCACTGAAGCTTTCTTT
clone size: once; V gene: TRBV5-1; J gene: TRBJ1-5; D gene: -; CDR3 protein: CASSLGQDSNQPQHF; CDR3 DNA: TGCGCCAGCAGCTTGGGACAGGATAGCAATCAGCCCCAGCATTTT
clone size: -; V gene: TRBV30; J gene: TRBJ2-1; D gene: -; CDR3 protein: CAWSVQRHGEQFF; CDR3 DNA: TGTGCCTGGAGTGTACAAAGACATGGGGAGCAGTTCTTC
clone size: few; V gene: TRBV7-2; J gene: TRBJ2-5; D gene: TRBD2; CDR3 protein: CASSLVSSSGGRGYF; CDR3 DNA: TGTGCCAGCAGCTTAGTATCGTCTAGCGGGGGACGTGGGTACTTC
clone size: -; V gene: TRBV7-9; J gene: TRBJ1-2; D gene: TRBD1; CDR3 protein: CASSLGYRGYGYTF; CDR3 DNA: TGTGCCAGCAGCTTAGGGTACAGGGGATATGGCTACACCTTC
clone size: once; V gene: TRBV10-3; J gene: TRBJ1-2; D gene: -; CDR3 protein: CAISPTVNYGYTF; CDR3 DNA: TGTGCCATCAGCCCGACAGTAAACTATGGCTACACCTTC
clone size: -; V gene: TRBV11-2; J gene: TRBJ1-2; D gene: TRBD1; CDR3 protein: CASSLDLGQPLATF; CDR3 DNA: TGTGCCAGCAGCTTAGACCTGGGACAGCCCTTAGCCACCTTC
clone size: -; V gene: TRBV5-4; J gene: TRBJ2-7; D gene: TRBD2; CDR3 protein: CATRAGGNPYEQYF; CDR3 DNA: TGTGCCACCAGGGCCGGGGGGAACCCCTACGAGCAGTACTTC
clone size: -; V gene: TRBV11-1; J gene: TRBJ2-2; D gene: TRBD1; CDR3 protein: CASRGQGALTGELFF; CDR3 DNA: TGTGCCAGCAGAGGACAGGGGGCGCTCACCGGGGAGCTGTTTTTT
clone size: -; V gene: TRBV10-3; J gene: TRBJ2-3; D gene: TRBD2; CDR3 protein: CAISEGGSGGTDTQYF; CDR3 DNA: TGTGCCATCAGTGAGGGGGGTAGCGGGGGCACAGATACGCAGTATTTT
clone size: -; V gene: TRBV11-2; J gene: TRBJ2-3; D gene: TRBD1; CDR3 protein: CASSLDRGPDTQYF; CDR3 DNA: TGTGCCAGCAGCTTAGACAGGGGGCCAGATACGCAGTATTTT
clone size: -; V gene: TRBV18; J gene: TRBJ2-5; D gene: -; CDR3 protein: CASSPPIAPQETQYF; CDR3 DNA: TGTGCCAGCTCACCACCTATAGCCCCGCAAGAGACCCAGTACTTC
clone size: -; V gene: TRBV7-9; J gene: TRBJ1-1; D gene: -; CDR3 protein: CASSLAGLEAFF; CDR3 DNA: TGTGCCAGCAGCTTGGCGGGCCTTGAAGCTTTCTTT